One sample yielded the 32 T cell receptor beta chains listed below, sequenced in a study of CD8+ T cells in alopecia areata. Sequencing relied on a cDNA template that was reverse transcribed from extracted RNA. TCRdb's table, derived via immunoSEQ multiplex PCR, lists solely in-frame clones and lacks some. The table shows about 200,000 clones, with under 60% occurring only once. The treatment denotes: oral pan-JAK inhibitor, 5-10 mg twice daily. Sequenced material: CD4+ T cells sorted from blood, taken at week 4, from a patient treated with tofacitinib. These receptors were collected from a human donor with alopecia areata.

The gene calls are TRBV4-2 and TRBJ2-7; 8 bases are a match to TRBD2. CDR1 and CDR2 (germline): LGHNA, YNFKEQ. The V segment lost 0 bases and the J segment 4 bases; nucleotides outside the gene matches: 5. CDR3 length equals 15 residues. CDR3 sequence: CASSQDRGGQYEQYF. The CDR3 region has the DNA TGTGCCAGCAGCCAAGACCGGGGGGGCCAATACGAGCAGTACTTC.

V usage is TRBV7-2 and J usage is TRBJ1-5; D is unresolved. The CDR3 has 13 amino acids. From germline, CDR1 is SGHTA and CDR2 FQGNSA. V lost 4 bases, J lost 0 bases, and 4 bases lay in between. CDR3 region: CASSSFSNQPQHF. CDR3 nucleotide sequence: TGTGCCAGCAGCTCCTTTAGCAATCAGCCCCAGCATTTT.

The chain recombines TRBV2 with TRBJ1-4; D is ambiguous. The CDR3 spans 14 residues. From germline, CDR1 is SNHLY and CDR2 FYNNEI. The V end lost 7 bases, the J end lost 0 bases, and 9 bases lay between the germline ends. The CDR3 sequence: CASTRQTTNEKLFF. CDR3 bases: TGTGCCAGCACGCGGCAGACAACTAATGAAAAACTGTTTTTT.

The rearrangement uses TRBV10-3 and TRBJ2-5; D unresolved. Germline CDR1 reads ENHRY; CDR2 reads SYGVKD. Trimming shortened V by 0 bases and J by 5 bases, and 13 bases separated the two germline ends. The CDR3 spans 15 residues. This chain's CDR3 is CAISESALDGETQYF. The CDR3 DNA reads as TGTGCCATCAGTGAGTCGGCCCTCGATGGGGAGACCCAGTACTTC.

This clone was detected a few times. V is TRBV7-2 and J is TRBJ2-7; D might be TRBD2 (5 bases). V lost 8 bases and J 2 bases, leaving 10 bases between the germline ends. The CDR3 has 12 amino acids. Germline V gene lookup returns CDR1 SGHTA and CDR2 FQGNSA. This CDR3 is CASAGGPYEQYF. The CDR3 coding sequence is TGTGCCAGCGCGGGTGGCCCCTACGAGCAGTACTTC.

This clone was seen a handful of times. The rearrangement uses TRBV7-9 and TRBJ2-3; D uncertain. There are 14 residues in the CDR3. V lost 5 bases and J lost 0, with 9 bases in between. CDR1 and CDR2 (germline): SEHNR, FQNEAQ (reference sequence). CDR3 bases: TGTGCCAGCAGCGGCCGCCCTAGCACAGATACGCAGTATTTT. Residues: CASSGRPSTDTQYF.

The V gene is TRBV5-1, the J gene TRBJ2-7, with no clear D. V was cut by 0 bases and J by 3 bases, with 10 bases left in between. The germline gives CDR1 SGHRS, CDR2 YFSETQ. The CDR3 runs to 14 residues. CDR3 protein: CASSLASASYEQYF. The DNA for the CDR3 is TGCGCCAGCAGCTTGGCCTCGGCTAGCTACGAGCAGTACTTC.

This clone was counted a few times. V gene TRBV10-3 combines with J gene TRBJ1-5; D not certain. Germline CDR1 reads ENHRY; CDR2 reads SYGVKD. V lost 6 bases, J lost 1 base, and 7 bases lay in between. This CDR3 is 13 amino acids long. DNA for the CDR3: TGTGCCATCAGGGAGGAAAGCAATCAGCCCCAGCATTTT. This gives the protein CAIREESNQPQHF.

This chain connects TRBV25-1 to TRBJ2-1; 9 bases match TRBD1. Trimming cost V 4 bases and J 4 bases; bases outside gene matches: 8. CDR3 length: 16 amino acids. The germline V gene has CDR1 MGHDK and CDR2 SYGVNS. The CDR3 sequence is CASSGGRDRVYNEQFF. CDR3 DNA sequence: TGTGCCAGCAGTGGAGGACGGGACAGGGTTTACAATGAGCAGTTCTTC.

The chain links TRBV5-6 to TRBJ1-1; D may be TRBD1 (5 bases). Deletions cut 4 bases from V and 3 bases from J, with 19 bases between. Germline V gene data show CDR1 as SGHDT and CDR2 as YYEEEE. This CDR3 is 16 amino acids long. The DNA of the CDR3 is TGTGCCAGCAGCACATTTAGGGTCCGAGGGGACACTGAAGCTTTCTTT. It encodes CASSTFRVRGDTEAFF.

CDR3 amino acids: CAWRGPLSAAFF. CDR3 DNA sequence: TGTGCCTGGAGAGGACCCCTTAGTGCGGCTTTCTTT. The chain combines TRBV30 with TRBJ1-1; D remains unclear. Germline CDR1 is GTSNPN and CDR2 is SVGIG (reference sequence). With 3 bases removed from V and 11 bases from J, the gap between germline ends came to 16 bases. The length of the CDR3 is 12 residues.

The chain carries TRBV29-1 and TRBJ2-7; D is uncertain. CDR3 length: 13 residues. Trimming took off 4 bases at V and 0 bases at J, with 10 bases between the two ends. Per the germline V gene, CDR1 is SQVTM and CDR2 is ANQGSEA. The CDR3 sequence: CSVVGKLSYEQYF. CDR3 DNA sequence: TGCAGCGTTGTAGGGAAGCTCTCCTACGAGCAGTACTTC.

The V call is TRBV7-2, the J call TRBJ2-7; 9 nucleotides line up with TRBD1. The length of the CDR3 is 14 residues. After removal of 5 bases from V and 4 bases from J, the junction contained 6 bases not matched to a gene. Germline V gene data show CDR1 as SGHTA and CDR2 as FQGNSA. The CDR3 DNA is TGTGCCAGCAGCGTAGGGGACAGGGATTACGAGCAGTACTTC. It encodes CASSVGDRDYEQYF.

There are a few counts of this clone. Other DNA sequences from this sample encode an identical CDR3 as well. V gene TRBV29-1 combines with J gene TRBJ2-7; weak D call: TRBD1 (6 bases). CDR3 length equals 11 residues. V gave up 4 bases and J gave up 4 bases, with 8 bases separating them. Germline values: CDR1 SQVTM, CDR2 ANQGSEA. The CDR3 protein is CSVGTAYEQYF. The CDR3 DNA sequence: TGCAGCGTTGGGACAGCTTACGAGCAGTACTTC.

This clone was seen only a few times. The chain uses TRBV7-3 and TRBJ1-1; D remains ambiguous. With 2 bases removed from V and 9 bases from J, the gap between germline ends came to 13 bases. The CDR3 loop spans 13 amino acids. Per the germline V gene, CDR1 is SGHTA and CDR2 is FQGTGA. The CDR3 DNA follows: TGTGCCAGCAGCTTATCGGCGGGAGGGAAAGCTTTCTTT. This sequence encodes CASSLSAGGKAFF.

This clone came up a few times. The chain links TRBV2 to TRBJ2-1, with a possible D match to TRBD2 (7 bases). The CDR3 sequence is 15 residues long. Between the trimmed V and J ends, which lost 5 bases and 6 bases, there was a span of 17 bases. Germline CDR1 is SNHLY and CDR2 is FYNNEI. The CDR3 region is CASSQGRGGSNEQFF. The CDR3 nucleotides read TGTGCCAGCAGTCAGGGAAGGGGGGGTAGCAATGAGCAGTTCTTC.

This chain uses TRBV30 with TRBJ2-2; D tentatively fits TRBD1 or TRBD2 (5 bases each). The CDR3 totals 12 residues. Trimming took 3 bases from V and 6 from J, leaving 8 bases between them. Germline V gene lookup returns CDR1 GTSNPN and CDR2 SVGIG (reference sequence). CDR3 sequence (DNA): TGTGCCTGGAGCAGGGACCCCGGGGAGCTGTTTTTT. Translation gives CAWSRDPGELFF.

This clone was seen more than once but under ten times. This chain connects TRBV10-3 to TRBJ2-3, with 7 bases matching TRBD2. The CDR3 runs to 14 residues. CDR1 ENHRY and CDR2 SYGVKD come from the germline V gene. Losses at the gene ends were 6 bases for V and 2 bases for J; bases not matched to a gene: 5. In DNA form, the CDR3 reads TGTGCCATCAGCGGGACTAAAAACACAGATACGCAGTATTTT. Translated, it gives CAISGTKNTDTQYF.

J is TRBJ2-5 and V is TRBV29-1; maybe TRBD1 (5 bases). In germline, CDR1 is SQVTM, CDR2 ANQGSEA. The CDR3 is 14 residues long. V was cut by 2 bases and J by 2 bases, with 12 bases left in between. The CDR3 coding sequence is TGCAGCGTTGAACAATACCAGGGTCAAGAGACCCAGTACTTC. Residues: CSVEQYQGQETQYF.

The chain carries TRBV18 and TRBJ2-3, with a tentative D call TRBD1 (6 bases). The V end was cut by 5 bases, the J end by 4 bases, with 13 bases between. CDR1 is KGHSH, CDR2 LQKENI, per germline. The CDR3 consists of 14 residues. The CDR3 nucleotides are TGTGCCAGCTCATCCTCCACAGGGCCAGATACGCAGTATTTT. Translating gives CASSSSTGPDTQYF.

This rearrangement joins TRBV4-1 to TRBJ1-1, with D uncertain. From germline, CDR1 is MGHRA and CDR2 YSYEKL. The CDR3 loop spans 16 amino acids. With 2 bases removed from V and 0 bases from J, the gap between germline ends came to 13 bases. CDR3 DNA sequence: TGCGCCAGCAGCCAAAGTCATATGGGGTTGAACACTGAAGCTTTCTTT. As protein: CASSQSHMGLNTEAFF.

The rearrangement joins TRBV30 to TRBJ2-1; TRBD1 matches 8 bases. CDR3 size: 15 residues. Unmatched junction bases numbered 8, after V lost 0 bases and J lost 7 bases. CDR1 is GTSNPN and CDR2 is SVGIG in the germline V gene (reference sequence). The CDR3 DNA follows: TGTGCCTGGAGTGTAGTGAGACAGGGGATGAATGAGCAGTTCTTC. Its translation is CAWSVVRQGMNEQFF.

This rearrangement joins TRBV9 to TRBJ2-3; D is perhaps TRBD2 (6 bases). CDR3 length equals 15 residues. CDR1 is SGDLS and CDR2 is YYNGEE in the germline V gene. The V and J ends lost 0 bases and 5 bases respectively, with 13 bases between them. The CDR3 here is CASSVGAEGVDTQYF. In nucleotides, the CDR3 is TGTGCCAGCAGCGTAGGGGCGGAGGGAGTAGATACGCAGTATTTT.

V usage is TRBV28 and J usage is TRBJ1-6; D call uncertain. CDR3 length: 16 amino acids. Germline lookup yields CDR1 MDHEN and CDR2 SYDVKM. V was cut by 5 bases and J by 0 bases, with 11 bases left in between. CDR3 nucleotide sequence: TGTGCCAGCAGTCCGACTTCGATCTCCTATAATTCACCCCTCCACTTT. Translated: CASSPTSISYNSPLHF.

The chain carries TRBV7-9 and TRBJ1-6; D possibly corresponds to TRBD1 (6 bases). Germline V gives CDR1 SEHNR, CDR2 FQNEAQ (reference sequence). The V end was cut by 8 bases, the J end by 9 bases, with 14 bases between. CDR3 size: 13 residues. CDR3: CASGGEGGSPLHF. CDR3 nucleotides: TGTGCCAGCGGCGGGGAAGGGGGTTCACCCCTCCACTTT.

V and J are TRBV18 and TRBJ1-4; the D gene is possibly TRBD1 (6 bases). The germline gives CDR1 KGHSH, CDR2 LQKENI. This CDR3 contains 15 residues. Trimming removed 3 bases at V and 8 bases at J, with 16 bases between. CDR3 sequence (DNA): TGTGCCAGCTCACCCTACAGGGAAGCCCAAGAAAAACTGTTTTTT. Translating gives CASSPYREAQEKLFF.

The rearrangement joins TRBV30 to TRBJ2-1; tentatively, D is TRBD1 or TRBD2 (5 bases each). This CDR3 has 11 amino acids. Deletions cut 3 bases from V and 15 bases from J, with 15 bases between. Germline values: CDR1 GTSNPN, CDR2 SVGIG (reference sequence). CDR3 bases: TGTGCCTGGAGCCCGGGACCGTCTTGGTTCTTC. Protein product: CAWSPGPSWFF.

The rearrangement uses TRBV6-6 and TRBJ2-7; TRBD2 matches at 8 bases. The CDR3 has 13 residues. CDR1 MNHNY and CDR2 SVGAGI come from the germline V gene (reference sequence). The V segment lost 8 bases and the J segment 4 bases; nucleotides outside the gene matches: 7. Here the CDR3 reads CASRGGAAYEQYF. CDR3 sequence (DNA): TGTGCCAGCCGGGGGGGTGCTGCATACGAGCAGTACTTC.

The V and J genes are TRBV11-2 and TRBJ2-1; D call uncertain. Germline CDR1 and CDR2: SGHAT and FQNNGV. V was pared by 1 base and J by 2 bases, with 12 bases between. The CDR3 extends over 16 amino acids. The chain's CDR3 is CASSLAQSIPYNEQFF. The CDR3 nucleotides are TGTGCCAGCAGCTTAGCACAATCGATTCCCTACAATGAGCAGTTCTTC.

This clone was seen only a few times. This chain joins TRBV29-1 and TRBJ2-1, with D tentatively TRBD1 or TRBD2 (7 bases each). The CDR3 spans 17 residues. Trimming took 1 base from V and 1 from J, leaving 17 bases between them. Germline V gives CDR1 SQVTM, CDR2 ANQGSEA. The CDR3 coding sequence is TGCAGCGTTGAAGGGGGAGGGCTCAGGGGGTCCTACAATGAGCAGTTCTTC. Residues: CSVEGGGLRGSYNEQFF.

The J gene is TRBJ2-7, the V gene TRBV5-1, with TRBD1 as a possible D gene (6 bases). This CDR3 spans 16 amino acids. The germline V gene has CDR1 SGHRS and CDR2 YFSETQ. V was pared by 0 bases and J by 6 bases, with 19 bases between. CDR3 nucleotide sequence: TGCGCCAGCAGCTTGGCCGGGACACTTTTAGGAGGCGAGCAGTACTTC. It specifies CASSLAGTLLGGEQYF.

The chain is built from TRBV5-6 and TRBJ2-2, with D possibly being TRBD1 (6 bases). The CDR3 has 13 amino acids. Germline CDR1 SGHDT, CDR2 YYEEEE. V was pared by 5 bases and J by 4 bases, with 9 bases between. The CDR3 DNA reads as TGTGCCAGCAGTACCAGGGGCACCGGGGAGCTGTTTTTT. This encodes CASSTRGTGELFF.